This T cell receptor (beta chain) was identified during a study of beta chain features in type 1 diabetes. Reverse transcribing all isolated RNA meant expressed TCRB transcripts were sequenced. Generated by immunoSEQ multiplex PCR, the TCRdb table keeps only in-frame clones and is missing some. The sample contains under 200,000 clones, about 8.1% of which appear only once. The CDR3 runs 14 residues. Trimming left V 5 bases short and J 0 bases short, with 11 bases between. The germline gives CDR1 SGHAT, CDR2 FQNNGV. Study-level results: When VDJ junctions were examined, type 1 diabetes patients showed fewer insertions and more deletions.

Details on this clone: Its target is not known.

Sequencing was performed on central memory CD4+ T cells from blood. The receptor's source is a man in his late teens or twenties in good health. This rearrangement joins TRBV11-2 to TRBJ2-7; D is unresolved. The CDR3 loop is CASSPNRHSYEQYF. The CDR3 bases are TGTGCCAGCAGCCCCAATAGACACTCCTACGAGCAGTACTTC.